This TCR beta chain was documented in a study of vaccination effects on CD4 cells after COVID-19. As for the study in general: Samples that were drawn after vaccination came a median of 72 days after the second dose.

A note on this clone: Its antigen remains unidentified.

The protocol was immunoSEQ multiplex PCR, while the TCRdb copy is restricted to in-frame clones and leaves out a portion. The table shows around 30,000 clones, with roughly 70% occurring only once. Within the ViraFEST assay, antigen-specific CD4+ T cells underwent expansion with viral peptide pools prior to sequencing. It was after more than 8 days of culture that CD4+ T cells were isolated. All study participants received two doses of BNT162b2 or mRNA-1273 vaccine. The input for sequencing was CD4+ T cells from PBMCs cultured with HCoV-NL63 spike peptides, taken after COVID-19 vaccination. The clonotype was recovered from a human donor who received a COVID-19 vaccine.

DNA for the CDR3: TGCAGCGTTGACCCAAGATACCAAGAAGCTTTCTTT. Translation gives CSVDPRYQEAFF. V and J are TRBV29-1 and TRBJ1-1; D not resolved. The V and J ends lost 3 bases and 8 bases respectively, with 13 bases between them. The CDR3 covers 12 residues. The V gene's germline CDR1 is SQVTM and CDR2 ANQGSEA.